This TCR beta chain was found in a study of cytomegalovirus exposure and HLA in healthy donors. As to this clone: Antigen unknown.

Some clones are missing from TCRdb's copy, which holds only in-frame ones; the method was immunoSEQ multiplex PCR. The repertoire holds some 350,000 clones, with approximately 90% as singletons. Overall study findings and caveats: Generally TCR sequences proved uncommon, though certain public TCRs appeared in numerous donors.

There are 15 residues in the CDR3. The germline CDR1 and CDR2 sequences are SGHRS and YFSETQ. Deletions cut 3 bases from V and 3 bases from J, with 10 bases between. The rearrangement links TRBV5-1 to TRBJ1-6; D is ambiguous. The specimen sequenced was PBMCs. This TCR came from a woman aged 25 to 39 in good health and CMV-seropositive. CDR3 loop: CASSSDANYNSPLHF. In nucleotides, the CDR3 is TGCGCCAGCAGCTCCGACGCCAACTATAATTCACCCCTCCACTTT.